Included here is one TCR beta chain sequence, with context. Its antigen is as yet unknown. Per germline, CDR1 GTSNPN and CDR2 SVGIG (reference sequence). Trimming removed 0 bases at V and 3 bases at J, with 21 bases between. The CDR3 runs to 17 residues. Time point: cycle 4 day 1 (C4D1), after more than five weeks of nivolumab. All the patients suffered relapse after autologous stem cell transplantation, and brentuximab vedotin exposure differed. Magnetic depletion of unwanted cells isolated CD4+ T cells from thawed PBMCs. Complete response, partial response or progressive disease was recorded as best response. The data were obtained in a study of PD-1 blockade in classical Hodgkin lymphoma. Regarding the study as a whole: Baseline TCR diversity was reportedly lower in newly diagnosed patients than in healthy donors. It was reported as lower still in relapsed/refractory patients. Patients excluded were those beginning nivolumab under 1 year after ASCT. Significantly greater TCR diversity emerged by C4D1 in CD4+ cells but not CD8+ cells.

The protocol was immunoSEQ multiplex PCR, while the TCRdb copy is restricted to in-frame clones and leaves out a portion. The sample carries tens of thousands of clones, roughly 90% recorded once. This specimen was CD4+ T cells from blood, taken before the fourth cycle of nivolumab. The TCR sequence derives from a human donor with classical Hodgkin lymphoma. V and J are TRBV30 and TRBJ2-7; the D is unclear. This chain's CDR3 is CAWSVKGITVRSYEQYF. DNA of the CDR3: TGTGCCTGGAGTGTCAAAGGGATTACAGTAAGGAGCTACGAGCAGTACTTC.